This TCR beta chain derives from a study of T cell clonality in common variable immunodeficiency. Findings and caveats of the study: Common variable immunodeficiency TCR beta sequences reportedly had fewer deletions and N-nucleotide insertions. Compared with controls, CVID subjects had fewer shared TCRbeta clones.

Trimming removed 4 bases at V and 5 bases at J, with 11 bases between. Germline CDR1 DFQATT, CDR2 SNEGSKA (reference sequence). This CDR3 is built from 12 residues. Some clones are missing from TCRdb's copy, which holds only in-frame ones; the method was immunoSEQ multiplex PCR. Captured here are 40,000 to 65,000 clones, none seen once; the top ten comprise under 2%. This clone was seen more than once but under ten times. Its specificity is not known. The sequenced fragment ends 3 residues before the CDR3 boundary, so the rest is inferred from the germline J gene. At the DNA level, this CDR3 is encoded by other sequences in the same sample as well.

The gene calls are TRBV20-1 and TRBJ2-5; D unclear. The sample was peripheral blood mononuclear cells. This receptor was identified in a person aged 18 to 75 in good health. The CDR3 spells CSATLLQETQYF. The sequenced part of the CDR3 DNA is TGCAGTGCTACCTTGTTACAGGAGACC.